Described below is a single T cell receptor (beta chain) sequence and its context. Its antigen is currently unknown. This same CDR3 is encoded by further DNA sequences in the sample. The sample originates from a study of a mutant IDH1 vaccine in newly diagnosed glioma. The assay was immunoSEQ multiplex PCR, and TCRdb's table has in-frame clones only and misses some. Among around 54,000 clones, 80% to 90% were seen once, and the ten largest hold about 1.4%. The time point is: week 23, last vaccination. In every dose of vaccine, 300 ug of mutant IDH1 20-mer peptide was given alongside topical imiquimod. The germline V gene has CDR1 SGHDN and CDR2 FVKESK. V lost 0 bases, J lost 1 base, and 10 bases lay in between. The CDR3 length is 16 residues.

This material consisted of PBMCs, taken from a glioma patient whose treatment included an IDH1 peptide vaccine. The clonotype was recovered from a man in his forties or fifties with glioma. The J gene is TRBJ2-4, the V gene TRBV14; D possibly corresponds to TRBD2 (6 bases). The CDR3, as DNA: TGTGCCAGCAGCCAAGAAGTTGGGGGGGCCAAAAACATTCAGTACTTC. Translating it yields CASSQEVGGAKNIQYF.